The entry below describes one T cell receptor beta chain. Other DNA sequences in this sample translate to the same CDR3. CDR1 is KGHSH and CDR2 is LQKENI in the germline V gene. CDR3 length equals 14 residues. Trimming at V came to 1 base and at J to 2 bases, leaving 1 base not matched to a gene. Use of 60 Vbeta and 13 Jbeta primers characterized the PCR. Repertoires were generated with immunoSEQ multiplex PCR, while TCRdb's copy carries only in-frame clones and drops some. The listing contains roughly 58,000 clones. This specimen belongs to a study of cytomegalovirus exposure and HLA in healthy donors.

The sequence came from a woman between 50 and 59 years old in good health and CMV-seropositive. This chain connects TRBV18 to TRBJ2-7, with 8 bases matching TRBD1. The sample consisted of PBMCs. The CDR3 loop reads CASSPRQGTYEQYF. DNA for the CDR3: TGTGCCAGCTCACCACGACAGGGGACCTACGAGCAGTACTTC.